This passage covers 6 T cell receptor beta chains from one sample sequenced in a study of cytomegalovirus exposure and HLA in healthy donors. This PCR relied on a set of 60 Vbeta primers and 13 Jbeta primers. Generated by immunoSEQ multiplex PCR, the TCRdb table keeps only in-frame clones and is missing some. There are roughly 150,000 clones in the sample; around 72% occur only once, and approximately 6.8% lies in the top ten. Sequencing input: PBMCs. All receptors come from a middle-aged woman in good health and CMV-seropositive.

This chain links TRBV9 with TRBJ2-7, with D unclear. The CDR3 loop spans 13 amino acids. Per germline, CDR1 SGDLS and CDR2 YYNGEE. V gave up 5 bases and J gave up 0 bases, with 9 bases separating them. The CDR3 bases are TGTGCCAGCAGTCGTACTCTCTCCTACGAGCAGTACTTC. This gives the protein CASSRTLSYEQYF.

The V gene is TRBV6-5, the J gene TRBJ2-7; 7 bases line up with TRBD1. The CDR3 length is 14 residues. Germline V gives CDR1 MNHEY, CDR2 SVGAGI. J gave up 3 bases and V 6 bases, and 8 bases lay outside the gene matches. The CDR3 here is CASSSGQRSYEQYF. For the CDR3, the DNA is TGTGCCAGCAGCTCGGGACAGAGAAGCTACGAGCAGTACTTC.

Ten or more counts support this clone. V and J are TRBV28 and TRBJ1-4; 7 bases are a match to TRBD1. Germline V gene sequence: CDR1 MDHEN, CDR2 SYDVKM. V dropped 7 bases and J dropped 6; count of bases not matched to a gene: 5. This CDR3 has 13 residues. CDR3 sequence reads: CASTRQGDEKLFF. DNA for the CDR3: TGTGCCAGCACCCGACAGGGCGATGAAAAACTGTTTTTT.

This clone was detected a few times. The CDR3 reads CASSFSGTLYGYTF. CDR3 sequence (DNA): TGTGCCAGCAGTTTTAGCGGCACCCTCTATGGCTACACCTTC. This chain uses TRBV28 with TRBJ1-2; D gene ambiguous. CDR1 and CDR2 from the germline V gene are MDHEN and SYDVKM. The V and J ends lost 3 bases and 4 bases respectively, with 12 bases between them. The CDR3 spans 14 residues.

V usage is TRBV29-1 and J usage is TRBJ2-7; D may be TRBD2 (6 bases). Trimming shortened V by 3 bases and J by 4 bases, and 19 bases separated the two germline ends. The CDR3 covers 15 residues. Germline V gene lookup returns CDR1 SQVTM and CDR2 ANQGSEA. CDR3 coding DNA: TGCAGCGTTGATCCCGGGACTTCACCTCCTTACGAGCAGTACTTC. The encoded protein is CSVDPGTSPPYEQYF.

This clone was observed once. This chain links TRBV7-3 with TRBJ1-2; D call uncertain. The ends were cut back, 2 bases at V and 4 bases at J, with 11 bases in the middle. The CDR3 covers 14 residues. Germline loops: CDR1 SGHTA, CDR2 FQGTGA. The CDR3 sequence: CASSLLGGGYGYTF. The CDR3 nucleotides read TGTGCCAGCAGCTTATTGGGAGGTGGCTATGGCTACACCTTC. The entire variable domain, with the rest obtained from reference TRBV7-3 and TRBJ1-2, is as follows: GAGVSQTPSNKVTEKGKYVELRCDPISGHTALYWYRQSLGQGPEFLIYFQGTGAADDSGLPNDRFFAVRPEGSVSTLKIQRTERGDSAVYLCASSLLGGGYGYTFGSGTRLTVV.